This T cell receptor (beta chain) is drawn from a study of shared clonotypes between healthy human individuals (dated by TCRdb to about 2020). Context from the whole study: The cohort comprised a couple of women and three men aged 18 to 49 years. For each donor, CD4 naive and CD4 memory were each given three plates, CD8 naive was given two plates, and CD8 memory was given one plate. The study deeply sequenced blood TCR repertoires of 5 or 6 healthy adults to estimate repertoire size and the extent of clonotype sharing between individuals. To increase sequencing depth and limit assay-specific biases, different laboratories used diverse techniques to prepare libraries and sequence TCR repertoires. Between about 0.85 and 9.5 billion PBMCs per donor were obtained by leukapheresis.

The CDR3 contains 15 residues, cysteine and phenylalanine counted. Just the 45-base CDR3 DNA is kept, in frame starting at base 1. CDR1 and CDR2 (GTSNPN, SVGIG) derive from the germline V gene (reference sequence). Deletion took 2 bases off V and 6 bases off J, with a span of 17 bases between the germline ends. Overall study outcomes, separate from this receptor: Sampling was restricted to blood, and TCR repertoires in tissues likely differ from the TCR repertoires found in blood. Larger estimated clonotype richness was generally found for naive subsets than for memory subsets. Even with the large sequencing depth, rarefaction of the sorted-subset datasets indicated that sequencing was incomplete. Clonotypes shared by all four sorted-subset donors showed higher generation probabilities than non-shared clonotypes. Pairwise subsampling led to the expectation that sequencing depth would affect the degree of clonotype sharing among donors. Across a few donors, roughly 5% of naive CD4, roughly 3.5% of naive CD8, 2.3% of memory CD4, and over 0.35% of memory CD8 clonotypes were shared. Because the study included a small number of donors, the genetic and exposure-history diversity represented was limited.

The donors were healthy, HIV-negative adults who had no recently reported acute infections or vaccinations. All donors were Caucasian adults living in Nashville, Tennessee, USA. CD4+ T cells were enriched by magnetic negative selection, after which naive cells were positively selected on CD45RA and the negative fraction was taken as the memory subset. Blood was collected by leukapheresis, and PBMCs were isolated by Ficoll-Histopaque density gradient centrifugation and then cryopreserved in liquid nitrogen vapor phase. Analytical flow cytometry was used to check the purity and quantity of each magnetically sorted T cell population. Genomic DNA was isolated from every sorted fraction and measured by UV absorbance on a Nanodrop 2000c. With respect to this clone: No cognate antigen has been identified for it. No per-base quality is available; no much larger clone lies one base away.

TCR CDR3 regions were amplified from genomic DNA by multiplex PCR using the deep immunoSEQ assay. For each cell subset, the extracted genomic DNA was distributed evenly across all wells of several immunoSEQ 96-well plates, and each plate served as one replicate. For sorted subsets, roughly 200 ng genomic DNA, equal to 25,000 to 35,000 T cell genomes, was loaded into each replicate PCR. Purified libraries were measured with a Qubit 3.0 fluorometer, size-checked on a Bioanalyzer 2100, and measured again with the KAPA Library Quantification kit. Each immunoSEQ 96-well plate was sequenced on its own single-read 150-cycle Illumina NextSeq 550 flow cell. The original pipeline was this. Because only junctional sequences without quality scores were contained in the immunoSEQ output, filtering matching that applied to full-length reads could not be performed. Sequences were annotated with PyIR, a Python wrapper for IgBLAST v1.9, and V/J genes and CDR3 were assigned using IMGT germline references. Reads were removed for weak V/J assignments (E-value above 1e-6), missing CDR3, stop codons, out-of-frame junctions, or ambiguous translated residues. V3J clonotypes were defined as sequences sharing the same inferred V gene, J gene, and CDR3 amino acid sequence. Percentage overlap between repertoires was calculated by dividing the number of shared unique clonotypes by the size of the smaller repertoire. Three approaches were used to assess repertoire richness: RTK rarefaction, the Chao1 estimator, and Recon v2.1 estimates of unobserved clonotypes. Generation probabilities were computed with OLGA for all TCRbeta clonotypes obtained by the gDNA method from a few donors. TCRdb carries this immuneACCESS record with in-frame sequences only. Its versions omit some clonotypes, under half of them owing to an unresolved V gene in the studies checked, with the rest unexplained. V and J calls and clone size are as listed in that table; D and trimming were resolved from the DNA. The sample yields about 960,000 clones; approximately 80% were counted once. The biggest ten clones account for about 1.5% of the sample.

The specimen sequenced was memory CD4+ T cells sorted from blood. The cell subset or site label of this sample denotes: CD45RA-negative fraction. The sequence is built from TRBV30 and TRBJ1-5, and possibly TRBD1, on 5 matching bases. The receptor's source is a man younger than 30 in good health. Read as DNA, the sequence is TGTGCCTGGAGTCATTCGACAGTTTCCCCTCAGCCCCAGCATTTT. Its product reads: CAWSHSTVSPQPQHF. Where the CDR3 stops, the reference TRBV30 and TRBJ1-5 genes take over; the full variable domain is SQTIHQWPATLVQPVGSPLSLECTVEGTSNPNLYWYRQAAGRGLQLLFYSVGIGQISSEVPQNLSASRPQDRQFILSSKKLLLSDSGFYLCAWSHSTVSPQPQHFGDGTRLSIL.